Described below is a single T cell receptor (beta chain) sequence and its context. This clone was recorded a few times. Its antigen is unknown. No per-base quality is available; no much larger clone lies one base away. V is pruned by 5 bases and J by 2 bases, leaving 5 bases of the junction without a gene match. The germline V gene (reference sequence) supplies CDR1 SEHNR and CDR2 FQNEAQ. Including cysteine and phenylalanine, the CDR3 has 14 amino acids. CDR3 DNA only is kept here, 42 bases in frame from base 1. Donors were healthy HIV-negative adults with no recently reported acute infections or vaccinations. Every donor was a Caucasian adult living in Nashville, Tennessee, USA. CD4+ T cells were enriched by magnetic negative selection; naive cells were then positively selected on CD45RA, and the negative fraction formed the memory subset. After blood collection by leukapheresis, PBMCs were isolated using Ficoll-Histopaque density gradient centrifugation and then cryopreserved in the vapor phase of liquid nitrogen. Analytical flow cytometry was used to check the purity and quantity of each magnetically sorted T cell population. Genomic DNA was isolated from each sorted fraction and quantified by UV absorbance on a Nanodrop 2000c.

The data stem from a study of shared clonotypes between healthy human individuals (dated by TCRdb to 2018 to 2021). For the wider study: A few men and a couple of women, aged 18 to 49 years, made up the cohort. Per donor, three plates each were used for CD4 naive and CD4 memory, two for CD8 naive, and one for CD8 memory. To estimate repertoire size and how much clonotype sharing occurs between individuals, the study deeply sequenced the blood TCR repertoires of five or six healthy adults. Different laboratories and diverse techniques were used to prepare libraries and sequence TCR repertoires, to increase sequencing depth and limit assay-specific biases. Each donor's leukapheresis produced roughly between roughly 0.85 and 9.5 billion PBMCs. The paper as a whole reports these results and caveats: Only blood was sampled, and tissue TCR repertoires likely differ from those in blood. Across a few donors, roughly 5.1% of naive CD4, roughly 3.8% of naive CD8, 2.3% of memory CD4, and under 0.45% of memory CD8 clonotypes were shared. Rarefaction of sorted-subset datasets indicated incomplete sequencing despite the large sequencing depth. Pairwise subsampling led to the expectation that sequencing depth would affect the degree of clonotype sharing among donors. Naive subsets generally had larger estimated clonotype richness than memory subsets. Because the study included a small number of donors, the genetic and exposure-history diversity represented was limited. Compared with non-shared clonotypes, the clonotypes found in all four sorted-subset donors had higher generation probabilities.

Using the deep immunoSEQ assay, TCR CDR3 regions were amplified from genomic DNA by multiplex PCR. Extracted genomic DNA from each cell subset was distributed evenly across all wells of several immunoSEQ 96-well plates, and each plate was treated as a replicate. Each replicate PCR for sorted subsets received about 220 ng genomic DNA, equal to tens of thousands of T cell genomes. Purified libraries were quantified with a Qubit 3.0 fluorometer, sized on a Bioanalyzer 2100, and re-quantified with the KAPA Library Quantification kit. A separate single-read 150-cycle Illumina NextSeq 550 flow cell was used to sequence each immunoSEQ 96-well plate. The paper's processing steps were these. Because the immunoSEQ output included only junctional sequences and no quality scores, the filtering could not be the same as the filtering used for full-length reads. To assign V/J genes and CDR3, sequences were annotated against IMGT germline references using PyIR, a Python wrapper for IgBLAST v1.9. Reads were removed for weak V/J assignments (E-value above 1e-6), missing CDR3, stop codons, out-of-frame junctions, or ambiguous translated residues. V3J clonotypes were defined as sequences sharing an identical inferred V gene, J gene, and CDR3 amino acid sequence. To compute the percentage overlap between repertoires, the number of shared unique clonotypes was divided by the size of the smaller repertoire. RTK rarefaction, the Chao1 estimator, and Recon v2.1 estimates of unobserved clonotypes were used to assess repertoire richness. Generation probabilities were computed with OLGA for all TCRbeta clonotypes obtained by the gDNA method from a few donors. The immuneACCESS repertoire file appears here via TCRdb, limited to in-frame rearrangements. These files lack a portion of the clones; in checked studies, under half of the deficit traces to unresolved V genes, and the cause of the others is not known. The V and J calls and clone size were taken over from that table, and D and trimming were inferred from the DNA. The sample yields about 1 million clones; about 77% were counted once. Over 1.3% of the sample goes to the ten largest clones.

This sequence was found in a man younger than 30 in good health. The specimen was memory CD4+ T cells sorted from blood. The sample's cell subset or site, from its label and the paper: CD45RA-negative fraction. This receptor chain uses TRBV7-9 and TRBJ2-5, with TRBD1 identical over 7 junction bases. The nucleotide sequence reads as follows: TGTGCCAGCAGCCCGGGACAGACTCAAGAGACCCAGTACTTC. It translates as CASSPGQTQETQYF.